These 31 T cell receptor beta chains share one sample of origin, sequenced in a study of regulatory T cells in long-lasting Graves disease. To make TCR beta libraries, researchers used iRepertoire HTBI primers and Arm-PCR of CDR3 regions. From the multiplex PCR reads, TCRdb called clonotypes with MiXCR, one entry per CDR3 protein. Altogether over 500,000 distinct CDR3 sequences are present, more than 15% being singletons, with the ten largest covering more than 10%. Time point noted: newly diagnosed GD, antithyroid drugs for less than 3 months. The TCR library was prepared using RNA isolated from PBMCs. These sequences were also reported in another study, on T cells in Graves' hyperthyroidism and ophthalmopathy.

The sequencing here drew on peripheral blood mononuclear cells (PBMCs), taken at new diagnosis, from a patient treated with antithyroid drugs. The receptors were sampled from a man aged 18 to 29 with Graves disease.

Ten or more counts support this clonotype. This rearrangement joins TRBV7-8 to TRBJ2-7; the D call may be TRBD1 or TRBD2 (5 bases each). The germline V gene has CDR1 SGHVS and CDR2 FQNEAQ. The V end was cut by 2 bases, the J end by 6 bases, with 8 bases between. The length of the CDR3 is 12 residues. For the CDR3, the DNA is TGTGCCAGCAGCTTATCTGGGGGCGAGCAGTACTTC. Translated, it gives CASSLSGGEQYF.

This clonotype was found a few times. This may be a read error: a much more frequent sequence differs by one nucleotide. The V and J genes are TRBV3-1 and TRBJ1-2; D unclear. The germline V gene encodes CDR1 LGHDT and CDR2 YNNKEL (reference sequence). The CDR3 extends over 13 amino acids. Trimming removed 1 base from V and 4 bases from J, with 7 bases in between. Written as DNA, the CDR3 is TGTGCCAGCAGCCAAGCGACACTCTATGGCTACACCTTC. Protein sequence: CASSQATLYGYTF.

This clonotype was seen many times. The chain joins TRBV2 to TRBJ2-3; D ambiguous. Germline V gene lookup returns CDR1 SNHLY and CDR2 FYNNEI. CDR3 size: 15 residues. The V end was cut by 3 bases, the J end by 3 bases, with 13 bases between. The CDR3 protein is CASSERPLETDTQYF. The CDR3 nucleotides are TGTGCCAGCAGTGAGCGACCCCTGGAGACAGATACGCAGTATTTT.

This chain uses TRBV29-1 with TRBJ2-1; 8 positions match TRBD2. From germline, CDR1 is SQVTM and CDR2 ANQGSEA. The CDR3 totals 13 residues. V was pared by 7 bases and J by 7 bases, with 9 bases of the junction left unmatched. The CDR3 DNA reads as TGCAGCGAAGGACCATCGGGAGGGAATGAGCAGTTCTTC. Translation gives CSEGPSGGNEQFF.

The chain is built from TRBV28 and TRBJ2-5; D is unresolved. CDR3 length equals 11 residues. Per germline, CDR1 MDHEN and CDR2 SYDVKM. Trimming removed 7 bases at V and 5 bases at J, with 8 bases between. CDR3 DNA: TGTGCCAGCACGACTGGGGAGACCCAGTACTTC. It yields the protein CASTTGETQYF.

The sample holds many counts of this clonotype. V and J are TRBV12-3 or TRBV12-4 and TRBJ1-2; possible D gene TRBD1, 6 bases. The CDR3 length is 14 residues. The V and J ends lost 6 bases and 4 bases respectively, with 15 bases between them. Written as DNA, the CDR3 is TGTGCCAGCAGCCGGCAGGGGCCGGCCTATGGCTACACCTTC. Residues: CASSRQGPAYGYTF.

This clonotype was recorded at least ten times. The chain couples TRBV12-3 or TRBV12-4 to TRBJ1-5; D is undetermined. V was clipped by 6 bases and J by 2 bases, with 14 bases between them. There are 15 residues in the CDR3. Here the CDR3 DNA reads TGTGCCAGCAGCCCCACTCTGCTTGGCAATCAGCCCCAGCATTTT. Its protein is CASSPTLLGNQPQHF.

The CDR3 here is CASSLAPSGSFSEQFF. CDR3 sequence (DNA): TGTGCCAGCAGCTTAGCCCCTAGCGGGAGTTTTAGTGAGCAGTTCTTC. This chain connects TRBV7-2 to TRBJ2-1; 10 positions agree with TRBD2. CDR3 length: 16 residues. Germline V gene lookup returns CDR1 SGHTA and CDR2 FQGNSA. Germline trimming cut 0 bases from V and 9 bases from J; bases unmatched to any gene: 8. Based on the CDR3 plus reference TRBV7-2 and TRBJ2-1, the full variable domain is GAGVSQSPSNKVTEKGKDVELRCDPISGHTALYWYRQSLGQGLEFLIYFQGNSAPDKSGLPSDRFSAERTGGSVSTLTIQRTQQEDSAVYLCASSLAPSGSFSEQFFGPGTRLTVL.

This clonotype was observed at least ten times. The rearrangement links TRBV2 to TRBJ1-2, with 11 bases fitting TRBD1. From germline, CDR1 is SNHLY and CDR2 FYNNEI. The J segment lost 4 bases and the V segment lost 5 bases, leaving 6 bases of the junction unmatched. The length of the CDR3 is 15 residues. This CDR3 reads CASSQDRGRSYGYTF. The CDR3 DNA follows: TGTGCCAGCAGTCAGGACAGGGGGCGCAGCTATGGCTACACCTTC.

This clonotype showed up many times. The gene calls are TRBV28 and TRBJ2-3; D is unresolved. Germline CDR1 MDHEN, CDR2 SYDVKM. The CDR3 spans 14 residues. V lost 5 bases and J lost 1, with 10 bases in between. The CDR3 loop reads CASSLGVGTDTQYF. The CDR3 coding sequence is TGTGCCAGCAGTCTGGGCGTTGGCACAGATACGCAGTATTTT.

As regards this clonotype: The junction differs from germline at one of its ends, possibly a read error. This rearrangement joins TRBV4-1 to TRBJ2-2; D perhaps matches TRBD1 (6 bases). The CDR3 length is 14 residues. Germline V gene sequence: CDR1 MGHRA, CDR2 YSYEKL. CDR3 amino acids: CASSQDQQGGELFF. The CDR3 nucleotides read TGTGCCAGCAGCCAAGACCAACAGGGCGGGGAGCTGTTTTTT.

The sample holds a few counts of this clonotype. V usage is TRBV10-3 and J usage is TRBJ2-3; TRBD2 aligns across 7 bases. Trimming took 6 bases from V and 0 from J; bases not matched to a gene: 3. Germline V gene lookup returns CDR1 ENHRY and CDR2 SYGVKD. The CDR3 runs 14 residues. The CDR3 loop is CAIRPGGSTDTQYF. The CDR3 DNA follows: TGTGCCATCAGGCCGGGGGGTAGCACAGATACGCAGTATTTT.

This clonotype occurred a few times. The chain carries TRBV29-1 and TRBJ1-2; 10 bases are a match to TRBD1. This CDR3 is 14 amino acids long. Unmatched junction bases numbered 5, after V lost 0 bases and J lost 7 bases. The V gene's germline CDR1 is SQVTM and CDR2 ANQGSEA. The CDR3 here is CSVEEAGQGSGYTF. CDR3 nucleotide sequence: TGCAGCGTTGAAGAAGCGGGACAGGGGAGTGGCTACACCTTC. Filled out from reference TRBV29-1 and TRBJ1-2, the complete variable domain reads SAVISQKPSRDICQRGTSLTIQCQVDSQVTMMFWYRQQPGQSLTLIATANQGSEATYESGFVIDKFPISRPNLTFSTLTVSNMSPEDSSIYLCSVEEAGQGSGYTFGSGTRLTVV.

The chain uses TRBV20-1 and TRBJ2-3, with D perhaps TRBD2 (6 bases). This CDR3 comprises 14 residues. V was pared by 1 base and J by 5 bases, with 13 bases between. CDR1 and CDR2 from the germline V gene are DFQATT and SNEGSKA (reference sequence). The CDR3 loop reads CSARGRDFRDTQYF. As DNA, the CDR3 is TGCAGTGCTAGAGGCCGGGACTTCCGAGATACGCAGTATTTT.

This clonotype was seen only a few times. The germline gene is not matched at one end of the junction; a read error may be the cause. The V and J genes are TRBV10-2 and TRBJ1-2; no definite D call. Germline loops: CDR1 WSHSY, CDR2 SAAADI. The CDR3 runs to 13 residues. CDR3 sequence reads: CASGKGTNYGHTF. In nucleotides, the CDR3 is TGCGCCAGCGGCAAAGGCACTAACTATGGCCACACCTTC.

This clonotype was seen more than once but under ten times. The J gene is TRBJ1-1, the V gene TRBV6-1, with TRBD1 matching over 8 bases. Germline V CDR1 and CDR2: MNHNS, SASEGT. The CDR3 contains 12 residues. J gave up 11 bases and V 5 bases, and 7 bases lay outside the gene matches. CDR3 DNA: TGTGCCAGCAGTAATGGACAGGGTCTGGCTTTCTTT. Translating it yields CASSNGQGLAFF.

This clonotype came up many times. CDR3 DNA sequence: TGTGCCAGCATCTCACCCCCGGGAGAGAGCTACGAGCAGTACTTC. The encoded protein is CASISPPGESYEQYF. This chain connects TRBV6-2 or TRBV6-3 to TRBJ2-7; TRBD2 is a possible D gene (6 bases). The CDR3 is made up of 15 amino acids. Trimming stripped 7 bases from V and 3 bases from J, with 19 bases between. Germline V gene data show CDR1 as MNHEY and CDR2 as SVGEGT.

The gene calls are TRBV2 and TRBJ2-1; D gene unclear. CDR3 length equals 11 residues. Deletions cut 7 bases from V and 7 bases from J, with 8 bases between. Germline values: CDR1 SNHLY, CDR2 FYNNEI. The CDR3 DNA reads as TGTGCCAGCATGAGAGAGAATGAGCAGTTCTTC. It yields the protein CASMRENEQFF.

This clonotype was seen a few times. The chain carries TRBV6-1 and TRBJ1-3; perhaps TRBD1 as D (5 bases). Trimming took off 8 bases at V and 0 bases at J, with 11 bases between the two ends. CDR1 and CDR2 (germline): MNHNS, SASEGT. This CDR3 has 14 residues. The CDR3 loop is CASRQGDSGNTIYF. Written as DNA, the CDR3 is TGTGCCAGCCGACAAGGGGACTCTGGAAACACCATATATTTT.

A few counts support this clonotype. The chain employs TRBV5-8 and TRBJ2-5; D call uncertain. Germline-derived CDR1 and CDR2 are SGHTS and YDEGEE. The CDR3 runs 14 residues. V gave up 4 bases and J gave up 4 bases, with 14 bases separating them. CDR3 in DNA: TGTGCCAGCAGCCCAGGCAGGTGGGGAGAGACCCAGTACTTC. It translates to CASSPGRWGETQYF.

The gene calls are TRBV18 and TRBJ2-7; TRBD2 matches at 8 bases. The CDR3 runs to 16 residues. Germline lookup yields CDR1 KGHSH and CDR2 LQKENI. V gave up 2 bases and J gave up 3 bases; unmatched junction bases: 9. CDR3 in amino acids: CASSPSASGGLYEQYF. The CDR3, as DNA: TGTGCCAGCTCACCATCCGCGAGCGGGGGACTCTACGAGCAGTACTTC. Combining the CDR3 with reference TRBV18 and TRBJ2-7 gives the whole variable domain NAGVMQNPRHLVRRRGQEARLRCSPMKGHSHVYWYRQLPEEGLKFMVYLQKENIIDESGMPKERFSAEFPKEGPSILRIQQVVRGDSAAYFCASSPSASGGLYEQYFGPGTRLTVT.

In the case of this clonotype: The CDR3 ends on some other residue instead of the conserved phenylalanine or tryptophan, so this is likely a read error. V usage is TRBV7-9 and J usage is TRBJ2-7; 13 bases fit TRBD2. Germline CDR1 reads SEHNR; CDR2 reads FQNEAQ (reference sequence). The CDR3 loop spans 16 amino acids. V shed 5 bases and J 2 bases; nucleotides not matched to a gene: 6. The DNA of the CDR3 is TGTGCCAGCAGCAAACCGGGACTAGCGGGAACCTACGAGCAGTACCTC. Encoded protein: CASSKPGLAGTYEQYL.

At least ten counts were recorded for this clonotype. This rearrangement joins TRBV30 to TRBJ1-1, with 9 bases identical to TRBD1. The V segment lost 1 base and the J segment 4 bases; nucleotides outside the gene matches: 10. Germline values: CDR1 GTSNPN, CDR2 SVGIG (reference sequence). This CDR3 is 16 amino acids long. The chain's CDR3 is CAWSDPPGQGGTEAFF. DNA of the CDR3: TGTGCCTGGAGTGACCCTCCGGGACAGGGAGGCACTGAAGCTTTCTTT.

In this sample, this clonotype turned up a few times. V usage is TRBV20-1 and J usage is TRBJ2-3; the match to TRBD2 covers 8 bases. The CDR3 is made up of 14 amino acids. V was clipped by 2 bases and J by 5 bases; unmatched bases: 6. Germline values: CDR1 DFQATT, CDR2 SNEGSKA (reference sequence). The CDR3 loop is CSARKRETRDTQYF. The CDR3 DNA reads as TGCAGTGCTAGAAAGCGGGAGACAAGAGATACGCAGTATTTT.

The chain has TRBV12-3 or TRBV12-4 and TRBJ1-5, with unresolved D. Trimming cost V 5 bases and J 3 bases, with 11 bases left between them. The CDR3 is 14 residues long. The CDR3 loop reads CASSPQAFNQPQHF. The CDR3 DNA reads TGTGCCAGCAGTCCCCAGGCATTCAATCAGCCCCAGCATTTT.

This clonotype was seen more than once but under ten times. Germline and junction disagree at one end, which may indicate a read error. The chain recombines TRBV28 with TRBJ1-2, with a possible D match to TRBD1 (5 bases). Germline lookup yields CDR1 MDHEN and CDR2 SYDVKM. This CDR3 comprises 11 residues. The chain's CDR3 is CASKGNSGYTF. As DNA, the CDR3 is TGTGCCAGCAAGGGGAACTCTGGCTACACCTTC.

This clonotype was observed at least ten times. V is TRBV11-2 and J is TRBJ2-7; perhaps TRBD2 as D (6 bases). V shed 5 bases and J shed 3 bases, with 23 bases lying between them. Per the germline V gene, CDR1 is SGHAT and CDR2 is FQNNGV. The length of the CDR3 is 17 residues. CDR3 nucleotides: TGTGCCAGCAGCCCTAGGATCCAGGGAGGCCCTCTCTACGAGCAGTACTTC. Its translation: CASSPRIQGGPLYEQYF.

This clonotype has at least ten counts. This rearrangement joins TRBV20-1 to TRBJ2-5; 11 nucleotides align to TRBD2. This CDR3 comprises 14 residues. CDR1 and CDR2 (germline): DFQATT, SNEGSKA (reference sequence). J lost 2 bases, V lost 5 bases, and 4 bases had no gene match. CDR3: CSASGLAVQETQYF. The CDR3 DNA reads TGCAGTGCTTCGGGACTAGCGGTACAAGAGACCCAGTACTTC.

This clonotype appeared many times. The chain has TRBV7-9 and TRBJ2-5; D not resolved. V was pared by 2 bases and J by 4 bases, with 8 bases between. Germline CDR1 SEHNR, CDR2 FQNEAQ (reference sequence). The CDR3 is 13 amino acids. The CDR3 region is CASSLREGETQYF. The DNA of the CDR3 is TGTGCCAGCAGCTTAAGGGAAGGAGAGACCCAGTACTTC.

CDR3 DNA sequence: TGTGCCAGCAGCTCCCTGGGGACTGGAAACACCATATATTTT. Residues: CASSSLGTGNTIYF. The V gene is TRBV11-2, the J gene TRBJ1-3; the D is unclear. V lost 4 bases, J lost 2 bases, and 9 bases lay in between. The CDR3 extends over 14 amino acids. Germline values: CDR1 SGHAT, CDR2 FQNNGV.

The chain has TRBV20-1 and TRBJ2-5; D is possibly TRBD2 (7 bases). The germline V and J ends were trimmed by 0 bases and 4 bases, with 12 bases remaining between them. There are 14 residues in the CDR3. Germline V gene data show CDR1 as DFQATT and CDR2 as SNEGSKA (reference sequence). This chain's CDR3 is CSARDWGGLETQYF. CDR3 nucleotide sequence: TGCAGTGCTAGAGATTGGGGGGGCTTAGAGACCCAGTACTTC.